Below, 30 T cell receptor beta chains from the same sample are listed, as sequenced in a study of shared clonotypes between healthy human individuals. Produced via immunoSEQ multiplex PCR; TCRdb's table is partial and in-frame only. This sample has approximately 620,000 clones, with more than 95% found just once. Sequenced material: naive CD4+ T cells sorted from blood. Subset reported: CD45RA+ positively selected. These TCRs come from a woman younger than 45 in good health.

A word on this clone: This specimen includes other DNA sequences encoding the same CDR3. This CDR3 is CASSESRGRGTGELFF. The DNA of the CDR3 is TGCGCCAGCAGTGAGTCGCGTGGGAGGGGCACCGGGGAGCTGTTTTTT. V and J are TRBV10-1 and TRBJ2-2; 7 nucleotides line up with TRBD2. Germline CDR1 reads WNHNN; CDR2 reads SYGVQD (reference sequence). V gave up 0 bases and J gave up 4 bases; unmatched junction bases: 5. This CDR3 spans 16 amino acids.

This clone was found once. This chain joins TRBV19 and TRBJ1-6, with a possible D match to TRBD1 (5 bases). Germline CDR1 LNHDA, CDR2 SQIVND (reference sequence). The CDR3 has 15 amino acids. Trimming stripped 5 bases from V and 7 bases from J, with 15 bases between. CDR3 in DNA: TGTGCCAGTAGTCGAGGTTCGTGGGACAATTCACCCCTCCACTTT. It is translated as CASSRGSWDNSPLHF.

The chain carries TRBV5-1 and TRBJ2-5, with a weak D call TRBD2 (6 bases). V was pared by 1 base and J by 2 bases, with 12 bases between. CDR1 and CDR2 from the germline V gene are SGHRS and YFSETQ. This CDR3 comprises 15 residues. CDR3 sequence: CASSLLAGQQETQYF. CDR3 sequence (DNA): TGCGCCAGCAGCTTGCTGGCGGGGCAGCAAGAGACCCAGTACTTC.

The chain uses TRBV5-1 and TRBJ1-1; no firm D call. This CDR3 has 15 amino acids. Looked up from germline, CDR1 is SGHRS and CDR2 is YFSETQ. Trimming cost V 0 bases and J 3 bases, with 12 bases left between them. The CDR3 loop reads CASSLAPVSDTEAFF. CDR3 sequence (DNA): TGCGCCAGCAGCTTGGCCCCGGTCTCGGACACTGAAGCTTTCTTT.

The chain has TRBV12-5 and TRBJ2-1; tentatively, D is TRBD1 or TRBD2 (5 bases each). Germline V CDR1 and CDR2: LGHNT, FRNRAP. V lost 5 bases to trimming and J lost 13 bases, with 15 bases between them. This CDR3 spans 12 amino acids. The CDR3 nucleotides read TGTGCTAGTGGTCCCGGGGACCTTAATCAGTTCTTC. This sequence encodes CASGPGDLNQFF.

The CDR3: CASSAPPAGTQYF. CDR3 sequence (DNA): TGCGCCAGCAGTGCCCCTCCAGCGGGTACGCAGTATTTT. The V call is TRBV10-2, the J call TRBJ2-3; TRBD2 might be the D (6 bases). Trimming left V 4 bases short and J 8 bases short, with 13 bases between. CDR1 and CDR2 (germline): WSHSY, SAAADI. The CDR3 is 13 residues long.

This clone occurred once. The V and J genes are TRBV29-1 and TRBJ2-3; 10 bases agree with TRBD2. Unmatched junction bases numbered 5, after V lost 1 base and J lost 7 bases. The CDR3 contains 14 residues. Germline CDR1 SQVTM, CDR2 ANQGSEA. The CDR3 nucleotides read TGCAGCGTTGAAGGTCTAGCGGGAGTAAATACGCAGTATTTT. This sequence encodes CSVEGLAGVNTQYF.

The chain's CDR3 is CASHPRGKGNQPQHF. CDR3 in DNA: TGTGCCAGCCATCCGCGAGGGAAAGGCAATCAGCCCCAGCATTTT. This sequence joins TRBV28 and TRBJ1-5; D unresolved. Looked up from germline, CDR1 is MDHEN and CDR2 is SYDVKM. V shed 8 bases and J shed 2 bases, with 16 bases lying between them. The CDR3 sequence is 15 residues long.

The gene calls are TRBV12-1 and TRBJ1-5. TRBV12-1 is noted as a pseudogene. The CDR3 sequence is 15 residues long. The CDR3 coding sequence is TGTGCCAGCAGCTTTGAACTAAGAGGCAATCAGCCCCAGCATTTT. The encoded protein is CASSFELRGNQPQHF.

The chain couples TRBV5-6 to TRBJ2-5; 9 positions match TRBD2. The junction had 6 bases not matched to a gene; V was cut back by 2 bases and J by 4 bases. CDR1 and CDR2 from the germline V gene are SGHDT and YYEEEE. This CDR3 is 15 amino acids long. The DNA for the CDR3 is TGTGCCAGCAGCTTCCTTAGCGGGAGTGTAGAGACCCAGTACTTC. Translated: CASSFLSGSVETQYF.

CDR3 loop: CASSYFEPAGEKLFF. CDR3 coding DNA: TGTGCCAGCAGTTACTTCGAACCCGCCGGTGAAAAACTGTTTTTT. V is TRBV6-6 and J is TRBJ1-4, with no clear D. Trimming pared 1 base from V and 7 bases from J, leaving 13 bases between. CDR1 MNHNY and CDR2 SVGAGI come from the germline V gene (reference sequence). The CDR3 covers 15 residues.

The rearrangement joins TRBV28 to TRBJ2-7; 7 bases agree with TRBD1. The V gene end was trimmed by 11 bases and the J gene end by 5 bases; junction bases not matched to a gene: 24. The CDR3 is made up of 17 amino acids. CDR1 and CDR2 from the germline V gene are MDHEN and SYDVKM. CDR3 region: CAAKDRARTYSDHEQYF. Here the CDR3 DNA reads TGTGCCGCAAAAGACAGGGCGCGAACGTACTCCGACCACGAGCAGTACTTC.

This rearrangement joins TRBV19 to TRBJ1-5, with no clear D. The ends were cut back, 7 bases at V and 2 bases at J, with 15 bases in the middle. The CDR3 spans 15 residues. Germline V gene sequence: CDR1 LNHDA, CDR2 SQIVND (reference sequence). Here the CDR3 reads CASTRKGDGNQPQHF. The CDR3 bases are TGTGCCAGTACCAGAAAGGGAGACGGCAATCAGCCCCAGCATTTT. Supplemented by reference TRBV19 and TRBJ1-5, the full variable domain reads DGGITQSPKYLFRKEGQNVTLSCEQNLNHDAMYWYRQDPGQGLRLIYYSQIVNDFQKGDIAEGYSVSREKKESFPLTVTSAQKNPTAFYLCASTRKGDGNQPQHFGDGTRLSIL.

The chain uses TRBV2 and TRBJ2-3; D not certain. The CDR3 has 13 amino acids. The germline V and J ends were trimmed by 7 bases and 1 base, with 9 bases remaining between them. Germline-derived CDR1 and CDR2 are SNHLY and FYNNEI. CDR3 region: CASTGSGTDTQYF. CDR3 coding DNA: TGTGCCAGCACTGGTAGTGGCACAGATACGCAGTATTTT.

The chain carries TRBV9 and TRBJ1-4, with D unclear. Germline V gene data show CDR1 as SGDLS and CDR2 as YYNGEE. The ends were cut back, 4 bases at V and 5 bases at J, with 15 bases in the middle. This CDR3 has 15 residues. The CDR3 sequence is CASSTAPSRNEKLFF. The CDR3 bases are TGTGCCAGCAGCACCGCCCCATCCAGGAATGAAAAACTGTTTTTT.

The chain carries TRBV5-1 and TRBJ2-7, with D possibly TRBD2 on 6 matching bases. This CDR3 has 15 amino acids. Looked up from germline, CDR1 is SGHRS and CDR2 is YFSETQ. V was trimmed by 0 bases and J by 3 bases, leaving 13 bases between them. This chain's CDR3 is CASSLERLVSYEQYF. The CDR3 DNA reads TGCGCCAGCAGCTTGGAAAGACTAGTGAGCTACGAGCAGTACTTC. The entire variable domain, with the rest obtained from reference TRBV5-1 and TRBJ2-7, is as follows: KAGVTQTPRYLIKTRGQQVTLSCSPISGHRSVSWYQQTPGQGLQFLFEYFSETQRNKGNFPGRFSGRQFSNSRSEMNVSTLELGDSALYLCASSLERLVSYEQYFGPGTRLTVT.

This chain joins TRBV25-1 and TRBJ1-3; maybe TRBD1 (5 bases). Trimming removed 2 bases at V and 0 bases at J, with 14 bases between. Germline loops: CDR1 MGHDK, CDR2 SYGVNS. The CDR3 covers 17 residues. This CDR3 is CASSEGGIVYSGNTIYF. DNA of the CDR3: TGTGCCAGCAGTGAAGGGGGAATTGTCTACTCTGGAAACACCATATATTTT.

V usage is TRBV19 and J usage is TRBJ1-5, with a tentative D call TRBD1 (6 bases). Germline CDR1 and CDR2: LNHDA and SQIVND (reference sequence). The CDR3 consists of 15 residues. V lost 4 bases and J lost 1, with 11 bases in between. In DNA, the CDR3 is TGTGCCAGTAGTACAACAGGGTTGAGCAATCAGCCCCAGCATTTT. Translating gives CASSTTGLSNQPQHF.

The count of this clone is one. This rearrangement joins TRBV11-3 to TRBJ2-7; 7 positions match TRBD1. With V trimmed by 5 bases and J by 0 bases, 7 bases remained unmatched. Germline V gene data show CDR1 as SGHNT and CDR2 as YENEEA. The length of the CDR3 is 15 residues. The CDR3 protein is CASSPARGSSYEQYF. In DNA, the CDR3 is TGTGCCAGCAGCCCGGCCAGGGGGAGCTCCTACGAGCAGTACTTC. The whole variable domain, remainder taken from reference TRBV11-3 and TRBJ2-7, is EAGVVQSPRYKIIEKKQPVAFWCNPISGHNTLYWYLQNLGQGPELLIRYENEEAVDDSQLPKDRFSAERLKGVDSTLKIQPAELGDSAVYLCASSPARGSSYEQYFGPGTRLTVT.

CDR3 DNA: TGTGCCAGCGGACGGAAAGGGGCTCACACTGAAGCTTTCTTT. As protein: CASGRKGAHTEAFF. V usage is TRBV7-9 and J usage is TRBJ1-1; D perhaps matches TRBD1 (5 bases). Per the germline V gene, CDR1 is SEHNR and CDR2 is FQNEAQ (reference sequence). This CDR3 is 14 amino acids long. Trimming shortened V by 8 bases and J by 3 bases, and 16 bases separated the two germline ends.

V and J are TRBV6-5 and TRBJ2-7; D remains unclear. CDR3 length: 15 residues. The V gene lost 4 bases and the J gene lost 7 bases, with 20 bases spanning the gap. In germline, CDR1 is MNHEY, CDR2 SVGAGI. CDR3 region: CASSSGFVEIGEQYF. The CDR3 coding sequence is TGTGCCAGCAGTTCCGGGTTCGTGGAAATCGGGGAGCAGTACTTC.

The chain joins TRBV2 to TRBJ2-5; D remains ambiguous. TRBJ2-7 explains the end of the DNA better; the J call may be wrong. This CDR3 comprises 11 residues. From germline, CDR1 is SNHLY and CDR2 FYNNEI. The CDR3 DNA follows: TGTGCCAGCAGGCTAAGTTACGAGCAGTACTTC. This encodes CASRLSYEQYF.

Notes on this clone: Other DNA variants within this sample encode the same CDR3. This chain uses TRBV11-2 with TRBJ2-7; maybe TRBD2 (5 bases). Trimming left V 4 bases short and J 2 bases short, with 15 bases between. The CDR3 covers 15 residues. Germline loops: CDR1 SGHAT, CDR2 FQNNGV. The CDR3 DNA sequence: TGTGCCAGCAGCTCAGCGGAAAGGAGTCCCTACGAGCAGTACTTC. Its translation is CASSSAERSPYEQYF.

The gene calls are TRBV30 and TRBJ2-1, with 8 bases identical to TRBD2. The length of the CDR3 is 15 residues. With 1 base clipped from V and 4 bases from J, the junction kept 6 bases outside the gene matches. The germline gives CDR1 GTSNPN, CDR2 SVGIG (reference sequence). CDR3 coding DNA: TGTGCCTGGAGTGGCAGCGGGGGAAATTACAATGAGCAGTTCTTC. It yields the protein CAWSGSGGNYNEQFF. The full variable domain, completed using reference TRBV30 and TRBJ2-1, is SQTIHQWPATLVQPVGSPLSLECTVEGTSNPNLYWYRQAAGRGLQLLFYSVGIGQISSEVPQNLSASRPQDRQFILSSKKLLLSDSGFYLCAWSGSGGNYNEQFFGPGTRLTVL.

This chain joins TRBV5-1 and TRBJ2-7; D is uncertain. The germline V gene has CDR1 SGHRS and CDR2 YFSETQ. The CDR3 covers 12 residues. The V end lost 1 base, the J end lost 3 bases, and 5 bases lay between the germline ends. In nucleotides, the CDR3 is TGCGCCAGCAGCTTGCGAAACTACGAGCAGTACTTC. This codes for CASSLRNYEQYF.

This chain links TRBV30 with TRBJ1-4; the D is unclear. V dropped 0 bases and J dropped 10 bases, with 12 bases sitting between them. The CDR3 is made up of 13 amino acids. Germline assignment: CDR1 GTSNPN and CDR2 SVGIG (reference sequence). The DNA for the CDR3 is TGTGCCTGGAGTGTACCCGGAAGCGTAAAACTGTTTTTT. Translated, it gives CAWSVPGSVKLFF. Together with reference TRBV30 and TRBJ1-4, the CDR3 gives the full variable domain: SQTIHQWPATLVQPVGSPLSLECTVEGTSNPNLYWYRQAAGRGLQLLFYSVGIGQISSEVPQNLSASRPQDRQFILSSKKLLLSDSGFYLCAWSVPGSVKLFFGSGTQLSVL.

This clone was detected once. The V call is TRBV5-1, the J call TRBJ1-1; no firm D call. The V gene's germline CDR1 is SGHRS and CDR2 YFSETQ. Trimming pared 8 bases from V and 2 bases from J, leaving 16 bases between. The CDR3 is 14 amino acids. DNA for the CDR3: TGCGCCAGTTCAAGACGGGATCTCAACACTGAAGCTTTCTTT. This translates into CASSRRDLNTEAFF.

This clone was detected once. The CDR3 nucleotides read TGTGCCAGTAGTTCGACGGGACAGGGATTTTTAGATACGCAGTATTTT. It specifies CASSSTGQGFLDTQYF. The rearrangement uses TRBV19 and TRBJ2-3, with TRBD1 matching 9 bases. This CDR3 comprises 16 residues. CDR1 is LNHDA and CDR2 is SQIVND in the germline V gene (reference sequence). V dropped 5 bases and J dropped 5; count of bases not matched to a gene: 11.

The chain couples TRBV18 to TRBJ2-5, with TRBD2 as a possible D gene (5 bases). The closer fit of TRBJ2-7 to the DNA end suggests the J call may be wrong. Germline CDR1 reads KGHSH; CDR2 reads LQKENI. The CDR3 runs 15 residues. For the CDR3, the DNA is TGTGCCAGCTCACTACGGCACGCGGGTACCTACGAGCAGTACTTC. It encodes CASSLRHAGTYEQYF.

The chain recombines TRBV5-1 with TRBJ1-2, with D unresolved. CDR3 size: 13 residues. Per the germline V gene, CDR1 is SGHRS and CDR2 is YFSETQ. V shed 5 bases and J shed 8 bases, with 16 bases lying between them. Here the CDR3 DNA reads TGCGCCAGCAGATTCGGCGCGGATAGCGGCTACACCTTC. It yields the protein CASRFGADSGYTF.